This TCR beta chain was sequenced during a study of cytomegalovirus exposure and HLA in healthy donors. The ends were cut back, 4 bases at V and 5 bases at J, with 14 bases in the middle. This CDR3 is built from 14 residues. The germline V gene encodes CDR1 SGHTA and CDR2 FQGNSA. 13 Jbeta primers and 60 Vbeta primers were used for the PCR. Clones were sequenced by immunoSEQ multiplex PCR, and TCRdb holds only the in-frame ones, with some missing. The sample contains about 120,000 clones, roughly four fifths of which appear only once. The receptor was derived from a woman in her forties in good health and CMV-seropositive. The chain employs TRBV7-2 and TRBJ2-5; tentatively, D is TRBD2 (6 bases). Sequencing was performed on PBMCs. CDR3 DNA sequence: TGTGCCAGCAGCTCCTCGGGGGAGAGCGAGACCCAGTACTTC. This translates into CASSSSGESETQYF. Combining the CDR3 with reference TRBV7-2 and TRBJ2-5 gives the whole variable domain GAGVSQSPSNKVTEKGKDVELRCDPISGHTALYWYRQSLGQGLEFLIYFQGNSAPDKSGLPSDRFSAERTGGSVSTLTIQRTQQEDSAVYLCASSSSGESETQYFGPGTRLLVL.